These 28 T cell receptor beta chains were sequenced from one sample in a study of T cell repertoires in cytomegalovirus infection. TCRdb itself ran the reads through MiXCR, one entry per CDR3 protein. Of approximately 250,000 distinct CDR3 sequences in the sample, under 8.5% were seen once. Sequenced material: PBMCs. Source of these receptors: a human donor in good health (CMV status not recorded). Some clones in this sample may be carry-over from other donors' samples.

This clonotype was seen repeatedly, ten times or more. The chain has TRBV7-6 and TRBJ2-7, with D perhaps matching TRBD2 (5 bases). From germline, CDR1 is SGHVS and CDR2 FNYEAQ. There are 13 residues in the CDR3. The V end was cut by 5 bases, the J end by 6 bases, with 14 bases between. Here the CDR3 reads CASSRTYGVEQYF. CDR3 nucleotides: TGTGCCAGCAGCCGGACGTACGGGGTCGAGCAGTACTTC. Supplemented by reference TRBV7-6 and TRBJ2-7, the full variable domain reads GAGVSQSPRYKVTKRGQDVALRCDPISGHVSLYWYRQALGQGPEFLTYFNYEAQQDKSGLPNDRFSAERPEGSISTLTIQRTEQRDSAMYRCASSRTYGVEQYFGPGTRLTVT.

There are many counts of this clonotype. The chain carries TRBV4-3 and TRBJ2-2; unclear D gene. In germline, CDR1 is LGHNA, CDR2 YSLEER. V dropped 4 bases and J dropped 0 bases, with 6 bases sitting between them. This CDR3 spans 14 amino acids. The chain's CDR3 is CASSLKTNTGELFF. The DNA for the CDR3 is TGCGCCAGCAGCCTCAAGACGAACACCGGGGAGCTGTTTTTT.

Ten or more counts support this clonotype. J is TRBJ2-7 and V is TRBV20-1, with 8 positions matching TRBD2. With V trimmed by 0 bases and J by 4 bases, 17 bases remained unmatched. CDR1 DFQATT and CDR2 SNEGSKA come from the germline V gene (reference sequence). The CDR3 sequence is 18 residues long. The CDR3 DNA reads as TGCAGTGCTAGAGATCCACTTGACAGCGGGGGTTCCCGGTACGAGCAGTACTTC. Translating it yields CSARDPLDSGGSRYEQYF.

The genes are TRBV28 and TRBJ2-3; 8 bases fit TRBD1. CDR3 size: 16 residues. Germline assignment: CDR1 MDHEN and CDR2 SYDVKM. The V segment lost 2 bases and the J segment 4 bases; nucleotides outside the gene matches: 8. The CDR3: CASSLGDRRGADTQYF. The CDR3 coding sequence is TGTGCCAGCAGTTTAGGGGACAGGAGGGGGGCAGATACGCAGTATTTT.

This clonotype appeared many times. This rearrangement joins TRBV12-3 or TRBV12-4 to TRBJ1-2; D ambiguous. V lost 8 bases and J 4 bases, leaving 17 bases between the germline ends. This CDR3 spans 14 amino acids. The CDR3, as DNA: TGTGCCAGCCGAGGAGGGAGTCAGTCCTATGGCTACACCTTC. Its protein is CASRGGSQSYGYTF.

This clonotype was detected many times. V gene TRBV29-1 combines with J gene TRBJ1-5; 8 bases match TRBD1. This CDR3 region has 13 residues. Unmatched junction bases numbered 4, after V lost 4 bases and J lost 5 bases. The germline CDR1 and CDR2 sequences are SQVTM and ANQGSEA. CDR3 DNA sequence: TGCAGCGTTGGACAGGGGACTTATCAGCCCCAGCATTTT. It yields the protein CSVGQGTYQPQHF.

Many counts were recorded for this clonotype. The chain couples TRBV6-2 or TRBV6-3 to TRBJ2-2, with 13 bases lining up with TRBD2. J gave up 3 bases and V 5 bases, and 9 bases lay outside the gene matches. The length of the CDR3 is 18 residues. The germline gives CDR1 MNHEY, CDR2 SVGEGT. The CDR3 coding sequence is TGTGCCAGCAGTCCTCTGACTAGCGGGGGGCCTCACACCGGGGAGCTGTTTTTT. Amino acid sequence: CASSPLTSGGPHTGELFF.

This clonotype was found many times. The chain combines TRBV7-2 with TRBJ2-5; the D call may be TRBD1 or TRBD2 (5 bases each). Germline-derived CDR1 and CDR2 are SGHTA and FQGNSA. CDR3 length: 15 amino acids. V shed 4 bases and J shed 1 base, with 13 bases lying between them. The chain's CDR3 is CASSSTGRTQETQYF. The CDR3 DNA reads as TGTGCCAGCAGCTCGACGGGACGGACCCAAGAGACCCAGTACTTC.

About this clonotype: One end of the junction is discordant with germline, which a read error may explain. The chain links TRBV7-2 to TRBJ2-6; 11 bases fit TRBD1. The length of the CDR3 is 19 residues. CDR1 and CDR2 from the germline V gene are SGHTA and FQGNSA. The CDR3: CAINLGTGQGVSGANVLTF. The CDR3 DNA reads as TGTGCCATCAACTTAGGAACGGGACAGGGGGTCTCTGGTGCCAACGTCCTGACTTTC.

For this clonotype: A much larger clone differs from this one at a single base, so this may be a read error. This sequence joins TRBV5-1 and TRBJ2-7; the match to TRBD1 covers 8 bases. The CDR3 extends over 15 amino acids. J was trimmed by 2 bases and V by 5 bases; bases with no gene match: 9. Germline-derived CDR1 and CDR2 are SGHRS and YFSETQ. CDR3 in DNA: TGCGCCAGCAGGACAGGGGTCATAGGTACCTACGAGCAGTACTTC. Its protein is CASRTGVIGTYEQYF.

This clonotype has at least ten counts. The chain has TRBV29-1 and TRBJ2-1; D unresolved. Germline V gene data show CDR1 as SQVTM and CDR2 as ANQGSEA. Trimming removed 2 bases from V and 5 bases from J, with 10 bases in between. This CDR3 comprises 13 residues. The CDR3 DNA follows: TGCAGCGTTGAACAGCTACCTAACAATGAGCAGTTCTTC. This sequence encodes CSVEQLPNNEQFF.

This clonotype was counted ten times or more. The chain recombines TRBV6-5 with TRBJ2-7, with D possibly TRBD1 on 6 matching bases. This CDR3 region has 16 residues. CDR1 is MNHEY and CDR2 is SVGAGI in the germline V gene. Trimming stripped 0 bases from V and 6 bases from J, with 18 bases between. DNA of the CDR3: TGTGCCAGCAGTTACTCTCTGGGGACGGGACATAGCGAGCAGTACTTC. Amino acid sequence: CASSYSLGTGHSEQYF.

This clonotype appeared many times. The chain combines TRBV28 with TRBJ1-5; D call uncertain. The CDR3 contains 12 residues. The germline V gene encodes CDR1 MDHEN and CDR2 SYDVKM. The ends were cut back, 8 bases at V and 2 bases at J, with 7 bases in the middle. CDR3 coding DNA: TGTGCCAGCCATTGGGGCAATCAGCCCCAGCATTTT. It codes for CASHWGNQPQHF.

The sample holds a few counts of this clonotype. V usage is TRBV9 and J usage is TRBJ1-1, with unresolved D. The germline CDR1 and CDR2 sequences are SGDLS and YYNGEE. With 0 bases removed from V and 0 bases from J, the gap between germline ends came to 3 bases. CDR3 length equals 13 residues. CDR3 DNA: TGTGCCAGCAGCGTAGACCTGAACACTGAAGCTTTCTTT. Its translation is CASSVDLNTEAFF.

This clonotype has a count of ten or more. The chain recombines TRBV20-1 with TRBJ2-3; D may be TRBD2 (7 bases). Germline values: CDR1 DFQATT, CDR2 SNEGSKA (reference sequence). The CDR3 contains 16 residues. The V gene lost 4 bases and the J gene lost 1 base, with 18 bases spanning the gap. CDR3 amino acids: CSATPEAGAGTDTQYF. The CDR3 DNA follows: TGCAGTGCTACCCCAGAGGCGGGGGCGGGCACAGATACGCAGTATTTT.

This clonotype was observed a few times. V is TRBV7-9 and J is TRBJ1-5; 7 nucleotides agree with TRBD1. V shed 5 bases and J 6 bases; nucleotides not matched to a gene: 10. Germline CDR1 SEHNR, CDR2 FQNEAQ (reference sequence). This CDR3 is built from 15 residues. The CDR3 coding sequence is TGTGCCAGCAGCCCTCTACAGGGGCCCGCTCAGCCCCAGCATTTT. It codes for CASSPLQGPAQPQHF. Together with reference TRBV7-9 and TRBJ1-5, the CDR3 gives the full variable domain: DTGVSQNPRHKITKRGQNVTFRCDPISEHNRLYWYRQTLGQGPEFLTYFQNEAQLEKSRLLSDRFSAERPKGSFSTLEIQRTEQGDSAMYLCASSPLQGPAQPQHFGDGTRLSIL.

The chain carries TRBV5-6 and TRBJ2-7; possibly TRBD2 for D (6 bases). CDR1 is SGHDT, CDR2 YYEEEE, per germline. V was trimmed by 1 base and J by 5 bases, leaving 10 bases between them. The CDR3 consists of 13 residues. CDR3 in amino acids: CASSLQGGDEQYF. The CDR3 region has the DNA TGTGCCAGCAGCTTGCAAGGAGGGGACGAGCAGTACTTC.

This clonotype was counted ten times or more. CDR3 amino acids: CASRDRANEKLFF. For the CDR3, the DNA is TGTGCCAGCAGGGACCGGGCTAATGAAAAACTGTTTTTT. This chain connects TRBV28 to TRBJ1-4, with D uncertain. Germline values: CDR1 MDHEN, CDR2 SYDVKM. V was cut by 6 bases and J by 3 bases, with 8 bases left in between. The CDR3 sequence is 13 residues long.

The CDR3 sequence is CSTDSYNEQFF. CDR3 DNA: TGCAGCACGGACAGCTACAATGAGCAGTTCTTC. V usage is TRBV29-1 and J usage is TRBJ2-1; D might be TRBD1 (6 bases). The germline gives CDR1 SQVTM, CDR2 ANQGSEA. The CDR3 sequence is 11 residues long. The V end lost 8 bases, the J end lost 3 bases, and 8 bases lay between the germline ends.

This clonotype appeared many times. The chain recombines TRBV6-1 with TRBJ1-1; TRBD1 is a possible D gene (5 bases). Per the germline V gene, CDR1 is MNHNS and CDR2 is SASEGT. The CDR3 has 13 residues. The V end lost 11 bases, the J end lost 1 base, and 14 bases lay between the germline ends. This CDR3 reads CAGGTRGNTEAFF. The CDR3 DNA sequence: TGTGCCGGAGGAACTAGGGGGAACACTGAAGCTTTCTTT.

A note on this clonotype: One end of the junction varies from germline; a read error may be responsible. The genes are TRBV20-1 and TRBJ2-5; the match to TRBD1 covers 7 bases. Germline loops: CDR1 DFQATT, CDR2 SNEGSKA (reference sequence). The CDR3 runs to 14 residues. The chain's CDR3 is CSARVEGGMETQYF. In nucleotides, the CDR3 is TGCAGTGCCAGAGTGGAAGGGGGCATGGAGACCCAGTACTTC.

Remarks on this clonotype: This may be a read error, as it is one base from a much larger clone. This sequence joins TRBV20-1 and TRBJ1-5; the match to TRBD1 covers 11 bases. Per the germline V gene, CDR1 is DFQATT and CDR2 is SNEGSKA (reference sequence). The CDR3 has 17 amino acids. The CDR3 here is CSARDPGQGVSNLPQHF. The CDR3 DNA follows: TGCAGTGCTAGAGATCCGGGACAGGGGGTGTCTAATCTGCCCCAGCATTTT.

This clonotype was detected ten times or more. The V gene is TRBV7-2, the J gene TRBJ1-2; D ambiguous. The ends were cut back, 1 base at V and 3 bases at J, with 12 bases in the middle. Germline lookup yields CDR1 SGHTA and CDR2 FQGNSA. This CDR3 has 15 amino acids. For the CDR3, the DNA is TGTGCCAGCAGCTTAGAGGCGCAGAACTACTATGGCTACACCTTC. It specifies CASSLEAQNYYGYTF.

This clonotype was seen ten or more times. The V and J genes are TRBV27 and TRBJ2-1; tentatively, D is TRBD2 (7 bases). The CDR3 is 13 amino acids. Germline-derived CDR1 and CDR2 are MNHEY and SMNVEV (reference sequence). The V end was cut by 6 bases, the J end by 10 bases, with 16 bases between. The CDR3 sequence is CASRFWAGAEQFF. The DNA for the CDR3 is TGTGCCAGCAGATTTTGGGCGGGGGCCGAGCAGTTCTTC.

Ten or more counts support this clonotype. This chain connects TRBV7-2 to TRBJ1-1; D is unresolved. Germline CDR1 and CDR2: SGHTA and FQGNSA. V was trimmed by 5 bases and J by 0 bases, leaving 16 bases between them. The CDR3 runs 16 residues. The CDR3 DNA follows: TGTGCCAGCAGCCCCACTCGGGCAGGTCTGAACACTGAAGCTTTCTTT. Translating gives CASSPTRAGLNTEAFF.

This clonotype was found many times. The chain joins TRBV14 to TRBJ2-1; D perhaps matches TRBD1 (6 bases). Trimming stripped 2 bases from V and 3 bases from J, with 14 bases between. Per germline, CDR1 SGHDN and CDR2 FVKESK. The CDR3 runs to 16 residues. The chain's CDR3 is CASSQTGTNRYNEQFF. The CDR3 nucleotides are TGTGCCAGCAGCCAAACCGGGACAAACCGCTACAATGAGCAGTTCTTC.

This clonotype was picked up many times. The chain carries TRBV7-9 and TRBJ2-1, with 10 nucleotides matching TRBD2. The germline V gene encodes CDR1 SEHNR and CDR2 FQNEAQ (reference sequence). The ends lost 3 bases at V and 7 bases at J; junction bases unmatched: 6. The length of the CDR3 is 15 residues. The CDR3 reads CASSFTSGVGNEQFF. The CDR3, as DNA: TGTGCCAGCAGCTTCACTAGCGGGGTTGGGAATGAGCAGTTCTTC.

Notes on this clonotype: Possible read error: a much larger clone is one base away. The chain employs TRBV20-1 and TRBJ1-4; the D gene is possibly TRBD1 (5 bases). Germline CDR1 and CDR2: DFQATT and SNEGSKA (reference sequence). Trimming left V 3 bases short and J 10 bases short, with 12 bases between. This CDR3 is 12 amino acids long. The CDR3: CSARGPRGKLFF. In nucleotides, the CDR3 is TGCAGTGCTAGGGGACCTCGTGGAAAACTGTTTTTT.